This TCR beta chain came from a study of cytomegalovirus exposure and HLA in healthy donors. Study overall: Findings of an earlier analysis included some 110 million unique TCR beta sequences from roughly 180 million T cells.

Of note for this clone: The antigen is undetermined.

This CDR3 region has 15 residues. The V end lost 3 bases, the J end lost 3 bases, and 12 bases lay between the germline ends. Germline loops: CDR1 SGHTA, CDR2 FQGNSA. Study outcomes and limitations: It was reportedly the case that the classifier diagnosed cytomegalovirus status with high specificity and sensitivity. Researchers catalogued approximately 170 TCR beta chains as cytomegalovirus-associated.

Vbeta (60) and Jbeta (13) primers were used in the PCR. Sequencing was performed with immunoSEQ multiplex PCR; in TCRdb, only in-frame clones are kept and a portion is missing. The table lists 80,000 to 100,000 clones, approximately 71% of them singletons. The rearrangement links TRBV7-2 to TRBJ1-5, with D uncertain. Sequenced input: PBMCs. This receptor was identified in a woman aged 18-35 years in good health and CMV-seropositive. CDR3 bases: TGTGCCAGCAGCTTCTCTGTCGAGTACAATCAGCCCCAGCATTTT. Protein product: CASSFSVEYNQPQHF.